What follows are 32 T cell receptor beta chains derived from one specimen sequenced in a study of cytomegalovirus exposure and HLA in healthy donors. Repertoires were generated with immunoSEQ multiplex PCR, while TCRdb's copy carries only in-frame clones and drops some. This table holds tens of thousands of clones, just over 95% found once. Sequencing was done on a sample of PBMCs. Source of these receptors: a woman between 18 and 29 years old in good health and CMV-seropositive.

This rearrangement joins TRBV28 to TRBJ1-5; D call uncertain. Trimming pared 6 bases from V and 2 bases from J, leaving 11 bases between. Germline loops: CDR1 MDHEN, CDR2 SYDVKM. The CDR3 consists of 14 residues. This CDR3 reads CASRSVSGNQPQHF. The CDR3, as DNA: TGTGCCAGCAGGTCAGTGTCTGGCAATCAGCCCCAGCATTTT.

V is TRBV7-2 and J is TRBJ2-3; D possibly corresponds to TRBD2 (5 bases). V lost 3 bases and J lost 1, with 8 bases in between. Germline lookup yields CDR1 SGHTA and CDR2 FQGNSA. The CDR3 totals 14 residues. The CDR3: CASSFEGGTDTQYF. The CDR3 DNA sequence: TGTGCCAGCAGCTTCGAGGGAGGCACAGATACGCAGTATTTT.

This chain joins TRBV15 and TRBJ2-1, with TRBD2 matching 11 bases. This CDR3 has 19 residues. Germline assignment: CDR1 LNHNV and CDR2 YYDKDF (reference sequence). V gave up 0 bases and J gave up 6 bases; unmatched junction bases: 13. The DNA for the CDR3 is TGTGCCACCAGCAGAGAGGGGTTACTAACTAGCGGGAGTGGCAATGAGCAGTTCTTC. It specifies CATSREGLLTSGSGNEQFF.

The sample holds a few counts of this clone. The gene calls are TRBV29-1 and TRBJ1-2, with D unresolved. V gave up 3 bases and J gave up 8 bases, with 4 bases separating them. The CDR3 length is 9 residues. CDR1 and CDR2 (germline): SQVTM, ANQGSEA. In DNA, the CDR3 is TGCAGCGTTGAGGAGGGCTACACCTTC. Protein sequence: CSVEEGYTF.

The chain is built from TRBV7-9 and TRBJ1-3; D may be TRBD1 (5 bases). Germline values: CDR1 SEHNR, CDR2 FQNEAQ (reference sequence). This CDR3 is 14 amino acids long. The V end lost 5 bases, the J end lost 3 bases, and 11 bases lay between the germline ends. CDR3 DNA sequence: TGTGCCAGCAGCCCCCCAGGGATTGGAAACACCATATATTTT. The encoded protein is CASSPPGIGNTIYF.

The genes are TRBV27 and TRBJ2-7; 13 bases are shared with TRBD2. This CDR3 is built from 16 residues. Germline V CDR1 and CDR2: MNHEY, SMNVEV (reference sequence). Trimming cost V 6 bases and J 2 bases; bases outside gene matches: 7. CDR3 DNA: TGTGCCAGCAGATATTACGGGACTAGCGGGACCTACGAGCAGTACTTC. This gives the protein CASRYYGTSGTYEQYF.

CDR3 in amino acids: CASSLFPGSNQPQHF. In DNA, the CDR3 is TGCGCCAGCAGCTTGTTCCCGGGGAGCAATCAGCCCCAGCATTTT. This chain joins TRBV5-1 and TRBJ1-5; D gene uncertain. The germline V and J ends were trimmed by 1 base and 1 base, with 9 bases remaining between them. The length of the CDR3 is 15 residues. Germline loops: CDR1 SGHRS, CDR2 YFSETQ. The whole variable domain, remainder taken from reference TRBV5-1 and TRBJ1-5, is KAGVTQTPRYLIKTRGQQVTLSCSPISGHRSVSWYQQTPGQGLQFLFEYFSETQRNKGNFPGRFSGRQFSNSRSEMNVSTLELGDSALYLCASSLFPGSNQPQHFGDGTRLSIL.

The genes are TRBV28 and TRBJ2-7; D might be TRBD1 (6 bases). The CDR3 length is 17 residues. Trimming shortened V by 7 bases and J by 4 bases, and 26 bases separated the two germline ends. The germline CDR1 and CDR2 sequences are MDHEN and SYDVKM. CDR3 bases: TGTGCCAGCACTCCACCAAGGTGGGACAAGGCGGAATACGAGCAGTACTTC. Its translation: CASTPPRWDKAEYEQYF.

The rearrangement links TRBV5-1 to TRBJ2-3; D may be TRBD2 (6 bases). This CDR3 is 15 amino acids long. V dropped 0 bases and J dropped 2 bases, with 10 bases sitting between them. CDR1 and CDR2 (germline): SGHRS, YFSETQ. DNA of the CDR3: TGCGCCAGCAGCTTGGCGGCTAGCGTCACAGATACGCAGTATTTT. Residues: CASSLAASVTDTQYF.

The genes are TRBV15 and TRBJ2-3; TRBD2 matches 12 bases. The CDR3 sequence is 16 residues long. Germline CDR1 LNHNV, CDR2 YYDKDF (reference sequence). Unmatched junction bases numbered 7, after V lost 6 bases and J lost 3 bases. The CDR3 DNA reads TGTGCCACCAGTTCAGGACTAGCGGGATGGACAGATACGCAGTATTTT. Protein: CATSSGLAGWTDTQYF.

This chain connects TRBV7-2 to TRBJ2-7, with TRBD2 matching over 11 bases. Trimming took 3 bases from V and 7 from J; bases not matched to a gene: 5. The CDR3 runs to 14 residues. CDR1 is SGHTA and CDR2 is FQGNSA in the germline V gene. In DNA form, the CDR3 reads TGTGCCAGCAGCTTGGTAGCGGGAGGGGAAGAGCAGTACTTC. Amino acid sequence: CASSLVAGGEEQYF.

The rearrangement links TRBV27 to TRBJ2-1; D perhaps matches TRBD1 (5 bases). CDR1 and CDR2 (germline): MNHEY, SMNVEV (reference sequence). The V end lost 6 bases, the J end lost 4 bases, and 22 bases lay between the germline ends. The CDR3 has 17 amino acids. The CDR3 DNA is TGTGCCAGCAGACCTATAGGGGAATACATAATTTACAATGAGCAGTTCTTC. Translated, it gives CASRPIGEYIIYNEQFF.

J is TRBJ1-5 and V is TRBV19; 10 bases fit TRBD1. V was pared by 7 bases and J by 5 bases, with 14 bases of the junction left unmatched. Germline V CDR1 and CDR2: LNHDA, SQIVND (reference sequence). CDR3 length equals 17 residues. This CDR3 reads CASTSSRDRGWYQPQHF. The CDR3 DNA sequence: TGTGCCAGTACTTCCTCCCGGGACAGGGGTTGGTATCAGCCCCAGCATTTT.

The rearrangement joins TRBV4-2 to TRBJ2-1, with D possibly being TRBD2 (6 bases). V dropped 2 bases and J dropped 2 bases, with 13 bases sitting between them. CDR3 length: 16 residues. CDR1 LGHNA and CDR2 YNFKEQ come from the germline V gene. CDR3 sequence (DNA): TGTGCCAGCAGCCAAATCAGGGACTCCCCCTACAATGAGCAGTTCTTC. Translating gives CASSQIRDSPYNEQFF.

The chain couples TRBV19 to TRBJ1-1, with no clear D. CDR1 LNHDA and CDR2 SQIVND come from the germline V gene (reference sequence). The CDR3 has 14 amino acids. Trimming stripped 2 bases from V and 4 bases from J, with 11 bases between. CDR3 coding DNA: TGTGCCAGTAGTATAACACCCCGGGGCACTGAAGCTTTCTTT. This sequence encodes CASSITPRGTEAFF.

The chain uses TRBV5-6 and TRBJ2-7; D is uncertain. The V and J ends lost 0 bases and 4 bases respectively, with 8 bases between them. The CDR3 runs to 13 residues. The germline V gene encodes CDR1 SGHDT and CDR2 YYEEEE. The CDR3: CASSLVEAYEQYF. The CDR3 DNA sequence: TGTGCCAGCAGCTTGGTTGAAGCGTACGAGCAGTACTTC.

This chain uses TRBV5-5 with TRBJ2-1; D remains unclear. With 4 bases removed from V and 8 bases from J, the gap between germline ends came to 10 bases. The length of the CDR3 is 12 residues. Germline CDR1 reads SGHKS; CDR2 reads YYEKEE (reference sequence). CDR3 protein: CASSLDVDEQFF. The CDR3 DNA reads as TGTGCCAGCAGCCTGGATGTCGATGAGCAGTTCTTC.

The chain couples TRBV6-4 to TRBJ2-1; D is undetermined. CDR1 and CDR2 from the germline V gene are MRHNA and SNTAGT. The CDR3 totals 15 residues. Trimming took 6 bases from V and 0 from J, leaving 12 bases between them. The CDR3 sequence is CASRVAALSYNEQFF. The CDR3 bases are TGTGCCAGCAGAGTGGCGGCCCTCTCCTACAATGAGCAGTTCTTC.

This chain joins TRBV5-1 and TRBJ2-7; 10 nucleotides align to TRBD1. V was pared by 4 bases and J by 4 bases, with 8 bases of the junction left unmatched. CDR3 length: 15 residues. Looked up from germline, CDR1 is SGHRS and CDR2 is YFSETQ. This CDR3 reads CASSIGTGDIYEQYF. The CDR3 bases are TGCGCCAGCAGCATAGGGACAGGGGACATTTACGAGCAGTACTTC. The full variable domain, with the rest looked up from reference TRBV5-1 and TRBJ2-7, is KAGVTQTPRYLIKTRGQQVTLSCSPISGHRSVSWYQQTPGQGLQFLFEYFSETQRNKGNFPGRFSGRQFSNSRSEMNVSTLELGDSALYLCASSIGTGDIYEQYFGPGTRLTVT.

The CDR3 reads CASSSWGGAKNIQYF. CDR3 coding DNA: TGTGCCAGCAGTTCCTGGGGGGGGGCCAAAAACATTCAGTACTTC. This chain links TRBV28 with TRBJ2-4; 7 bases agree with TRBD2. V shed 4 bases, J shed 1 base, and the junction held 4 bases outside the gene matches. CDR1 and CDR2 (germline): MDHEN, SYDVKM. The CDR3 runs 15 residues. Using reference TRBV28 and TRBJ2-4 for the parts outside the CDR3, the full variable domain is DVKVTQSSRYLVKRTGEKVFLECVQDMDHENMFWYRQDPGLGLRLIYFSYDVKMKEKGDIPEGYSVSREKKERFSLILESASTNQTSMYLCASSSWGGAKNIQYFGAGTRLSVL.

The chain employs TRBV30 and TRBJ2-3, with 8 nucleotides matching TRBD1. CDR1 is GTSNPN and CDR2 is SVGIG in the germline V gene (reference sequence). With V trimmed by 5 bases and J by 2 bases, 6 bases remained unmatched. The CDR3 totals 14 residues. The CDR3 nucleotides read TGTGCCTGGGGTTACAGGGGGTTCACAGATACGCAGTATTTT. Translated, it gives CAWGYRGFTDTQYF. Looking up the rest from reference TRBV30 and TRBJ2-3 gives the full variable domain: SQTIHQWPATLVQPVGSPLSLECTVEGTSNPNLYWYRQAAGRGLQLLFYSVGIGQISSEVPQNLSASRPQDRQFILSSKKLLLSDSGFYLCAWGYRGFTDTQYFGPGTRLTVL.

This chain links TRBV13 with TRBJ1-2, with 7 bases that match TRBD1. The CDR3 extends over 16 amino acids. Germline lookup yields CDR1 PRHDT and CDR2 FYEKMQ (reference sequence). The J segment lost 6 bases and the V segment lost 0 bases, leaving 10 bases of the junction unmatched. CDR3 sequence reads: CASSLGISGTEDGYTF. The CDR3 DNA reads TGTGCCAGCAGCTTAGGCATTTCCGGGACAGAGGATGGCTACACCTTC.

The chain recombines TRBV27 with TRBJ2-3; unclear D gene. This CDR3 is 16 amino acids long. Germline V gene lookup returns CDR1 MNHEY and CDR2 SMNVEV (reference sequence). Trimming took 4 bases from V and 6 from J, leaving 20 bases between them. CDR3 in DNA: TGTGCCAGCAGTTCTCTGTCAAGCGCCCGCTGGGATACGCAGTATTTT. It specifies CASSSLSSARWDTQYF.

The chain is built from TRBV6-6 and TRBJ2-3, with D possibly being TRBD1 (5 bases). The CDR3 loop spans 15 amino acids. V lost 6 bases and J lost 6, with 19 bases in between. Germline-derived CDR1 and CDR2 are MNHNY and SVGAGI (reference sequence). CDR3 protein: CASRDRDSLTDTQYF. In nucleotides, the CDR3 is TGTGCCAGCAGAGACCGAGACAGCTTAACGGATACGCAGTATTTT.

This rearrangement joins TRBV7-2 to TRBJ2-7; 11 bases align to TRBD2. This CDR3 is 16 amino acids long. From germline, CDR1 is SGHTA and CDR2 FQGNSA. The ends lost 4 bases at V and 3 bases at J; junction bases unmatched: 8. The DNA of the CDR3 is TGTGCCAGCAGCTCGCTGGGCCTAGCGGGGGGCTACGAGCAGTACTTC. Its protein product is CASSSLGLAGGYEQYF. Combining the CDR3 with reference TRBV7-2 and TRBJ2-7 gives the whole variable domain GAGVSQSPSNKVTEKGKDVELRCDPISGHTALYWYRQSLGQGLEFLIYFQGNSAPDKSGLPSDRFSAERTGGSVSTLTIQRTQQEDSAVYLCASSSLGLAGGYEQYFGPGTRLTVT.

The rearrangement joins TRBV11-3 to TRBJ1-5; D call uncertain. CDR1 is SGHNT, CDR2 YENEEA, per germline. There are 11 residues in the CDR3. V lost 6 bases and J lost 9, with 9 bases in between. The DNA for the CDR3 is TGTGCCAGCAGACTTTTGCCGCCCCAGCATTTT. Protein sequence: CASRLLPPQHF.

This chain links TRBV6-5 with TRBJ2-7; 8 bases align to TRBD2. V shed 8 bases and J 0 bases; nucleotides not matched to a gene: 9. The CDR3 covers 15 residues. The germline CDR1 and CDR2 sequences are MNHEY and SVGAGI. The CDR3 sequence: CASSSSGFPSYEQYF. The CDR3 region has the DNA TGTGCCAGCTCTTCTAGCGGGTTCCCCTCCTACGAGCAGTACTTC.

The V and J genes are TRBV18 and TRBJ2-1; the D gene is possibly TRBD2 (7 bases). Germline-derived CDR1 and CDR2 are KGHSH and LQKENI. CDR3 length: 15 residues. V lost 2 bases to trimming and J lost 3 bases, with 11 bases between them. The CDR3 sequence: CASSPKRDNYNEQFF. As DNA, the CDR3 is TGTGCCAGCTCACCAAAGCGGGACAACTACAATGAGCAGTTCTTC. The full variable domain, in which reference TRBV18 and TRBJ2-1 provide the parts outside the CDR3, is NAGVMQNPRHLVRRRGQEARLRCSPMKGHSHVYWYRQLPEEGLKFMVYLQKENIIDESGMPKERFSAEFPKEGPSILRIQQVVRGDSAAYFCASSPKRDNYNEQFFGPGTRLTVL.

The CDR3 is CATSRSRGTGTDTQYF. The CDR3 DNA reads as TGTGCCACCAGCAGATCCCGGGGTACGGGTACAGATACGCAGTATTTT. The chain employs TRBV15 and TRBJ2-3; perhaps TRBD2 as D (5 bases). Between the trimmed V and J ends, which lost 2 bases and 3 bases, there was a span of 15 bases. Germline V gives CDR1 LNHNV, CDR2 YYDKDF (reference sequence). The CDR3 extends over 16 amino acids.

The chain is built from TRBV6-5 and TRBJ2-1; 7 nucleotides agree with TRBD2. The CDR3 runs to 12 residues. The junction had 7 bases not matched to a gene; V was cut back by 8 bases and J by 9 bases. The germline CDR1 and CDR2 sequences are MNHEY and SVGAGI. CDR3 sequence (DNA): TGTGCCAGCGGGGGGGGAGTCGGTGAGCAGTTCTTC. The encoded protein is CASGGGVGEQFF.

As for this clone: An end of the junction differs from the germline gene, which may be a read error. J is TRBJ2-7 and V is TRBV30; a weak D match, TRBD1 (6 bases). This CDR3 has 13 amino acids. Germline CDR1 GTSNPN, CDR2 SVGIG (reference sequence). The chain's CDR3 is CAWRLGQSSEQYF. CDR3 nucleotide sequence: TGTGCCTGGAGATTAGGACAGTCCTCCGAGCAGTACTTC.

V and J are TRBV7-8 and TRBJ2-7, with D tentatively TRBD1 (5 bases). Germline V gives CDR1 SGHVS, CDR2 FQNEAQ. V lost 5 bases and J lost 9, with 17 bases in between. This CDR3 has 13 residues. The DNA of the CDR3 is TGTGCCAGCAGCGCTCGGGCCTCTGGGGCGCAGTACTTC. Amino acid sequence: CASSARASGAQYF.